A selection of T cell receptor beta chains follows, all from one sample in a study of T cells in tuberculosis. Libraries were prepared by immunoSEQ multiplex PCR; TCRdb keeps only in-frame clonotypes and omits some of them. The data show tens of thousands of clones, approximately 85% seen once. The source material was PBMCs, sampled at tuberculosis diagnosis. The receptors derive from an adult with tuberculosis. Each CDR3 is given with its conserved first and last residue. The order of the fields is D gene, CDR3 length, J gene, clone size, V gene, CDR3 protein, CDR3 DNA. A D gene is named only where the DNA matches it firmly. The size field is filled for only some rows; it gives once, few, many or a size class.

d_call: -
cdr3_length: 15
j_call: TRBJ1-2
clone_size: -
v_call: TRBV5-1
cdr3_aa: CASSPRGGEGVGYTF
cdr3_nt: TGCGCCAGCAGCCCCCGGGGGGGTGAGGGCGTGGGCTACACCTTC

d_call: TRBD1
cdr3_length: 15
j_call: TRBJ1-2
clone_size: -
v_call: TRBV6-1
cdr3_aa: CASSESGRGLNGYTF
cdr3_nt: TGTGCCAGCAGTGAATCTGGCAGGGGGCTGAATGGCTACACCTTC

d_call: -
cdr3_length: 13
j_call: TRBJ1-1
clone_size: -
v_call: TRBV4-3
cdr3_aa: CASSLTVNTEAFF
cdr3_nt: TGCGCCAGCAGCTTAACAGTGAACACTGAAGCTTTCTTT

d_call: -
cdr3_length: 16
j_call: TRBJ1-1
clone_size: -
v_call: TRBV5-1
cdr3_aa: CASSLTGSRGYTEAFF
cdr3_nt: TGCGCCAGCAGCTTGACCGGTAGCAGGGGATACACTGAAGCTTTCTTT

d_call: -
cdr3_length: 11
j_call: TRBJ2-7
clone_size: few
v_call: TRBV2
cdr3_aa: CASSTTDKQYF
cdr3_nt: TGTGCCAGCAGTACGACAGACAAGCAGTACTTC

d_call: -
cdr3_length: 14
j_call: TRBJ2-7
clone_size: -
v_call: TRBV2
cdr3_aa: CASSELRGGNEQYF
cdr3_nt: TGTGCCAGCAGTGAGTTGAGGGGGGGCAACGAGCAGTACTTC

d_call: -
cdr3_length: 14
j_call: TRBJ2-7
clone_size: -
v_call: TRBV28
cdr3_aa: CASSFAGQTYEQYF
cdr3_nt: TGTGCCAGCAGTTTCGCGGGACAGACCTACGAGCAGTACTTC

d_call: -
cdr3_length: 12
j_call: TRBJ1-5
clone_size: -
v_call: TRBV9
cdr3_aa: CASSGPGQPQHF
cdr3_nt: TGTGCCAGCAGCGGGCCAGGGCAGCCCCAGCATTTT

d_call: -
cdr3_length: 16
j_call: TRBJ2-1
clone_size: -
v_call: TRBV15
cdr3_aa: CATSYRVGGNFNEQFF
cdr3_nt: TGTGCCACCAGCTACCGGGTCGGGGGAAATTTCAATGAGCAGTTCTTC

d_call: TRBD2
cdr3_length: 18
j_call: TRBJ2-2
clone_size: -
v_call: TRBV11-2
cdr3_aa: CASSLDLASGSDTGELFF
cdr3_nt: TGTGCCAGCAGCTTAGATCTCGCTAGCGGGAGTGACACCGGGGAGCTGTTTTTT

d_call: -
cdr3_length: 12
j_call: TRBJ1-2
clone_size: -
v_call: TRBV4-2
cdr3_aa: CASSQESGGYTF
cdr3_nt: TGTGCCAGCAGCCAAGAAAGCGGAGGCTACACCTTC

d_call: -
cdr3_length: 11
j_call: TRBJ1-1
clone_size: -
v_call: TRBV6-5
cdr3_aa: CASRASDEAFF
cdr3_nt: TGTGCCAGCAGAGCAAGTGATGAAGCTTTCTTT

d_call: TRBD1
cdr3_length: 14
j_call: TRBJ2-7
clone_size: few
v_call: TRBV4-3
cdr3_aa: CASSLGTGRYEQYF
cdr3_nt: TGCGCCAGCAGCCTTGGGACAGGGCGCTACGAGCAGTACTTC

d_call: TRBD2
cdr3_length: 16
j_call: TRBJ2-1
clone_size: -
v_call: TRBV19
cdr3_aa: CASSSPGRGGYNEQFF
cdr3_nt: TGTGCCAGTAGTAGCCCTGGTCGCGGGGGTTACAATGAGCAGTTCTTC

d_call: -
cdr3_length: 14
j_call: TRBJ1-1
clone_size: -
v_call: TRBV19
cdr3_aa: CATTTSRGFSEAFF
cdr3_nt: TGTGCCACCACCACCTCAAGGGGGTTCAGTGAAGCTTTCTTT

d_call: TRBD1
cdr3_length: 14
j_call: TRBJ1-6
clone_size: once
v_call: TRBV6-5
cdr3_aa: CASSTTGPDSPLHF
cdr3_nt: TGTGCCAGCAGTACGACAGGGCCGGATTCACCCCTCCACTTT

d_call: -
cdr3_length: 16
j_call: TRBJ2-1
clone_size: few
v_call: TRBV2
cdr3_aa: CASSERRDFPVNEQFF
cdr3_nt: TGTGCCAGCAGTGAGCGGCGGGACTTCCCAGTCAATGAGCAGTTCTTC

d_call: -
cdr3_length: 11
j_call: TRBJ1-2
clone_size: once
v_call: TRBV30
cdr3_aa: CAWSPSVGYTF
cdr3_nt: TGTGCCTGGAGTCCTAGTGTCGGCTACACCTTC

d_call: -
cdr3_length: 13
j_call: TRBJ2-7
clone_size: -
v_call: TRBV9
cdr3_aa: CASSVELEDEQYF
cdr3_nt: TGTGCCAGCAGCGTAGAACTAGAGGACGAGCAGTACTTC

d_call: TRBD1
cdr3_length: 14
j_call: TRBJ1-2
clone_size: -
v_call: TRBV6-5
cdr3_aa: CASSYRRGDYGYTF
cdr3_nt: TGTGCCAGCAGTTACCGCAGGGGGGACTATGGCTACACCTTC

d_call: -
cdr3_length: 14
j_call: TRBJ1-1
clone_size: -
v_call: TRBV7-9
cdr3_aa: CASSLLQGDTEAFF
cdr3_nt: TGTGCCAGCAGCCTACTACAGGGAGACACTGAAGCTTTCTTT

d_call: -
cdr3_length: 14
j_call: TRBJ1-4
clone_size: -
v_call: TRBV5-4
cdr3_aa: CASSLAGGREKLFF
cdr3_nt: TGTGCCAGCAGCTTGGCGGGGGGCCGAGAAAAACTGTTTTTT

d_call: TRBD1
cdr3_length: 12
j_call: TRBJ1-1
clone_size: -
v_call: TRBV30
cdr3_aa: CAYKTGVTEAFF
cdr3_nt: TGTGCCTATAAGACAGGGGTCACTGAAGCTTTCTTT

d_call: -
cdr3_length: 16
j_call: TRBJ1-5
clone_size: -
v_call: TRBV11-3
cdr3_aa: CASSCGRVSSNQPQHF
cdr3_nt: TGTGCCAGCAGCTGTGGTAGAGTGAGTAGCAATCAGCCCCAGCATTTT

d_call: TRBD1
cdr3_length: 14
j_call: TRBJ1-5
clone_size: -
v_call: TRBV5-1
cdr3_aa: CASSATGINQPQHF
cdr3_nt: TGCGCCAGCAGTGCGACAGGGATCAATCAGCCCCAGCATTTT

d_call: TRBD1
cdr3_length: 13
j_call: TRBJ1-2
clone_size: -
v_call: TRBV5-8
cdr3_aa: CASSLLTGNGYTF
cdr3_nt: TGTGCCAGCAGCTTGCTGACAGGGAATGGCTACACCTTC

d_call: -
cdr3_length: 13
j_call: TRBJ1-5
clone_size: -
v_call: TRBV21-1
cdr3_aa: CASSHRGNQPQHF
cdr3_nt: TGTGCCAGCAGTCACAGGGGCAATCAGCCCCAGCATTTT

d_call: TRBD2
cdr3_length: 16
j_call: TRBJ2-7
clone_size: few
v_call: TRBV7-6
cdr3_aa: CASSPQGLAGSHEQYF
cdr3_nt: TGTGCCAGCAGCCCCCAGGGACTAGCGGGATCCCACGAGCAGTACTTC